This T cell receptor (beta chain) was recovered during a study of cytomegalovirus exposure and HLA in healthy donors. Worth noting for this clone: Its antigen is still unknown.

13 Jbeta primers and 60 Vbeta primers were used for the PCR. The method was immunoSEQ multiplex PCR; TCRdb's version includes in-frame clones alone and lacks a portion of them. The sample includes 120,000 or so clones, approximately 82% of them seen just once. Study-wide results and caveats: Most TCR beta V segments were productive about 87% or about 30% of the time in an earlier analysis. Common viral pathogens seemed, in a later analysis, to connect with several of the most significant clusters.

The CDR3 covers 15 residues. Per germline, CDR1 SGHRS and CDR2 YFSETQ. V lost 0 bases and J lost 0, with 9 bases in between. Sequencing input: PBMCs. This sequence was found in a man aged 30-40 years in good health and CMV-seropositive. The gene calls are TRBV5-1 and TRBJ2-5; D is unresolved. This CDR3 reads CASSLVPGYQETQYF. As DNA, the CDR3 is TGCGCCAGCAGCTTGGTTCCGGGTTACCAAGAGACCCAGTACTTC.